Each of the 2 T cell receptor beta chains below was sequenced from the same sample in a study of beta chain features in type 1 diabetes. Study-level results: All four CD4+ subsets of Type 1 diabetes patients contained TCRB CDR3s that were moderately but significantly shorter.

Antigens of these TCRs are unknown. TCRB transcripts that were expressed got sequenced, as all of the isolated RNA had been reverse transcribed. The repertoire was sequenced with immunoSEQ multiplex PCR; TCRdb's copy has only in-frame clones and lacks some. This table has 600,000 or so clones, around 12% appearing once. Sequencing was performed on naive CD4+ T cells from blood. The receptors were sampled from a man aged 25 to 45 with type 1 diabetes.

CDR3 residues: CASSLRTGPTYEQYF. The CDR3 nucleotides are TGTGCCAGCAGCTTAAGAACAGGGCCTACCTACGAGCAGTACTTC. The chain couples TRBV7-2 to TRBJ2-7; D perhaps matches TRBD1 (6 bases). Germline values: CDR1 SGHTA, CDR2 FQGNSA. This CDR3 contains 15 residues. V was trimmed by 2 bases and J by 2 bases, leaving 13 bases between them.

This clone has just a few counts. The genes are TRBV4-2 and TRBJ2-3; the match to TRBD1 covers 7 bases. The CDR3 length is 17 residues. In germline, CDR1 is LGHNA, CDR2 YNFKEQ. Trimming took 2 bases from V and 3 from J; bases not matched to a gene: 11. DNA of the CDR3: TGTGCCAGCAGCCAACGCAACGACAGGGTTGGGACAGATACGCAGTATTTT. Encoded protein: CASSQRNDRVGTDTQYF.